This T cell receptor (beta chain) was sequenced in a study of cytomegalovirus exposure and HLA in healthy donors. General study findings and limits: Reports showed the classifier diagnosing cytomegalovirus status with high specificity and sensitivity. Researchers counted 180 or so TCR beta chains as cytomegalovirus-associated. The finding came from a later analysis; first-cohort TCR clusters tended to co-occur in the 95 to 150 validation repertoires.

A word on this clone: Its antigen remains unknown.

Sequencing used immunoSEQ multiplex PCR; TCRdb keeps in-frame clones, though not all of them. The sample shows over 200,000 clones, roughly 88% of them seen only once. With 6 bases clipped from V and 5 bases from J, the junction kept 6 bases outside the gene matches. Germline values: CDR1 SGHKS, CDR2 YYEKEE (reference sequence). The CDR3 is 13 amino acids. Separate from the roughly 720-subject first cohort, the approximately 120-subject validation cohort was the one that the donors belonged to. Sequencing used PBMCs. This receptor was obtained from a woman aged 18 to 35 in good health and CMV-seronegative. The gene calls are TRBV5-5 and TRBJ2-3; 7 bases align to TRBD1. CDR3 in amino acids: CASTRQGIDTQYF. CDR3 bases: TGTGCCAGCACCCGACAGGGAATAGATACGCAGTATTTT.